What follows describes a single T cell receptor beta chain. The data derive from a study of shared clonotypes between healthy human individuals. The overall study: Donor ages ranged 18 to 49 years: a couple of women, a few men.

Sequencing used immunoSEQ multiplex PCR; TCRdb keeps in-frame clones, though not all of them. This table holds 550,000 to 850,000 clones, roughly two thirds found once. Germline trimming cut 3 bases from V and 5 bases from J; bases unmatched to any gene: 10. Germline loops: CDR1 GTSNPN, CDR2 SVGIG (reference sequence). The CDR3 consists of 16 residues. The chain joins TRBV30 to TRBJ1-5; 10 positions agree with TRBD1. This sequence originates from a woman aged 25-40 years in good health. The sample comprised memory CD4+ T cells sorted from blood. The subset was: CD45RA-negative fraction. CDR3 DNA sequence: TGTGCCTGGAGCCGGACCGGGACAGGGGTGTATCAGCCCCAGCATTTT. The encoded protein is CAWSRTGTGVYQPQHF.